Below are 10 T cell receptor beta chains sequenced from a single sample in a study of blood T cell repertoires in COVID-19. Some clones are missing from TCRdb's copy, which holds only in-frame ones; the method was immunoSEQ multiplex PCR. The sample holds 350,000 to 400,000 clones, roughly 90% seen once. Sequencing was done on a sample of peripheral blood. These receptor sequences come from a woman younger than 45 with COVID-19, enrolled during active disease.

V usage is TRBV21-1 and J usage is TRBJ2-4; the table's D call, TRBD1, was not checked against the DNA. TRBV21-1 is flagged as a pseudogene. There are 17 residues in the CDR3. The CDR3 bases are TGTGCCAGCAGCAATATATGGGCAGGGTTAGGGGAAAACATTCAGTACTTC. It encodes CASSNIWAGLGENIQYF.

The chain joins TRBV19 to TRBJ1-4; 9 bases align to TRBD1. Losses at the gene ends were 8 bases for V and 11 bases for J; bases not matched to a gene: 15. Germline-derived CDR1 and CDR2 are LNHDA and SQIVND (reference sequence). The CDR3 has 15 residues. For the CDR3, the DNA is TGTGCCAGTGGTACAGGGGGCGGTTTTGCGGGGAAACTGTTTTTT. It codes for CASGTGGGFAGKLFF.

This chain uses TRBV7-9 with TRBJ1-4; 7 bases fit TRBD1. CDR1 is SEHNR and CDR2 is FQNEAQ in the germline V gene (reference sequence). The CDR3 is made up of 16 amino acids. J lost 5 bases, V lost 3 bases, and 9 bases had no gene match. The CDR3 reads CASSFFLTGPNEKLFF. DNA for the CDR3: TGTGCCAGCAGCTTCTTCTTGACAGGGCCAAATGAAAAACTGTTTTTT.

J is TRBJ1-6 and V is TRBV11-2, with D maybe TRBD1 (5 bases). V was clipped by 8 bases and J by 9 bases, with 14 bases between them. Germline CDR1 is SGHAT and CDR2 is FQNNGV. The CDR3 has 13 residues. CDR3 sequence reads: CASRGGPISPLHF. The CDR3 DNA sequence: TGTGCCAGCCGCGGGGGACCCATTTCACCCCTCCACTTT.

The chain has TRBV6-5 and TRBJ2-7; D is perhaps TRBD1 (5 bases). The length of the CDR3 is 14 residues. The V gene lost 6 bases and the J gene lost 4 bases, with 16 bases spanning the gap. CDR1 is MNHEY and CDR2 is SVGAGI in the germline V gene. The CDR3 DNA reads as TGTGCCAGCAGCCAGGGCCCTACGCGGTACGAGCAGTACTTC. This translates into CASSQGPTRYEQYF.

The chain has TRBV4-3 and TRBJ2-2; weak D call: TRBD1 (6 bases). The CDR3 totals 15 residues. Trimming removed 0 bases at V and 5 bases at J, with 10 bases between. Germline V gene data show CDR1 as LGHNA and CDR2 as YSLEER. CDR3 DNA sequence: TGCGCCAGCAGCCAAGAAACAGGGTCGACCGGGGAGCTGTTTTTT. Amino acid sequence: CASSQETGSTGELFF.

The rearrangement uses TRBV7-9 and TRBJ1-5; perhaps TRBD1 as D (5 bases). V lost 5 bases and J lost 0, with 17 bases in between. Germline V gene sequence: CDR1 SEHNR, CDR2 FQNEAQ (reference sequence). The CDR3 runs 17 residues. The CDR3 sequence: CASSVVDSRYSNQPQHF. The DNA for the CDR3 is TGTGCCAGCAGCGTCGTCGACAGCCGATATAGCAATCAGCCCCAGCATTTT.

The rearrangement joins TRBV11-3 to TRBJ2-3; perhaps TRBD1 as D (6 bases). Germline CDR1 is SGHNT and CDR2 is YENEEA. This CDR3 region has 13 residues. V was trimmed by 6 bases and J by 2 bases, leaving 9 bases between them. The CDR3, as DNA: TGTGCCAGCAGAAGGGGGACCACAGATACGCAGTATTTT. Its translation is CASRRGTTDTQYF. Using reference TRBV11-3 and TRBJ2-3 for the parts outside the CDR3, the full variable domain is EAGVVQSPRYKIIEKKQPVAFWCNPISGHNTLYWYLQNLGQGPELLIRYENEEAVDDSQLPKDRFSAERLKGVDSTLKIQPAELGDSAVYLCASRRGTTDTQYFGPGTRLTVL.

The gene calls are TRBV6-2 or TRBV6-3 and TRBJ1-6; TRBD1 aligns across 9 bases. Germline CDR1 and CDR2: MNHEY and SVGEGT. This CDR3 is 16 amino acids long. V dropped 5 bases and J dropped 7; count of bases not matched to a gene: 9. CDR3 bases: TGTGCCAGCAGTCGACCGGGACAGGGCGAGAATTCACCCCTCCACTTT. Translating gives CASSRPGQGENSPLHF.

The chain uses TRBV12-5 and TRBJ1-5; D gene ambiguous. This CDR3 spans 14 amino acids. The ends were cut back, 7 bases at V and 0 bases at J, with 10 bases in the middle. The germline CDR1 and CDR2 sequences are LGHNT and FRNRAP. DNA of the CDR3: TGTGCTAGTGCCCCCGGGGATAGCAATCAGCCCCAGCATTTT. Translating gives CASAPGDSNQPQHF.